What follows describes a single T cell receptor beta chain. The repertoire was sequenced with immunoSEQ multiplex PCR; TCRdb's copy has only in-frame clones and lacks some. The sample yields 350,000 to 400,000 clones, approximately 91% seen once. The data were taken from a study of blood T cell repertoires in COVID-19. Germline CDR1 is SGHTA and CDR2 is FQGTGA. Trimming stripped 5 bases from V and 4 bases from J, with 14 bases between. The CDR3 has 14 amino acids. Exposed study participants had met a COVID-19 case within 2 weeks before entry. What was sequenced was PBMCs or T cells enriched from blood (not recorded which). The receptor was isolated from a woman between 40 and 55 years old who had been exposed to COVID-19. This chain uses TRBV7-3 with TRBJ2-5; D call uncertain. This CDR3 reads CASSLYGSGETQYF. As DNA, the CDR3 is TGTGCCAGCAGCCTATATGGATCAGGAGAGACCCAGTACTTC. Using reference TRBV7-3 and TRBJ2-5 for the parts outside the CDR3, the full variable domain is GAGVSQTPSNKVTEKGKYVELRCDPISGHTALYWYRQSLGQGPEFLIYFQGTGAADDSGLPNDRFFAVRPEGSVSTLKIQRTERGDSAVYLCASSLYGSGETQYFGPGTRLLVL.